This TCR beta chain emerged from a study of naive and memory T cell subsets (dated by TCRdb to 2015 to 2018). Notes on the research overall: The figure summarizing these samples reported some 10 blood donors, 7 tuberculin skin test biopsies and 3 saline control biopsies. Usually PCR2 was run as a SYBR Green qPCR and stopped at a set threshold, although low-input samples could use end-point PCR (approximately 6 cycles) instead. Here is what the overall study found, with its caveats: The RNA-based method was acknowledged to be potentially sensitive to changes in TCR transcripts with T cell activation and differentiation.

Of note for this clonotype: The antigen it binds to is not known. Per-base qualities were not stored, and no clone one base away is much larger.

Receptor libraries were prepared by 5' RACE. The ligated cDNA was amplified by four rounds of PCR, in which nested alpha and beta constant region primers were used together with the SP2 primer. For the blood and skin samples, TCR RNA was reverse transcribed with SuperScript IV using primers for the alpha and beta constant regions. Using T4 RNA ligase 1, an oligonucleotide carrying both the Illumina SP2 primer and a UMI was ligated onto the 3' end of the cDNA. To prevent hairpin formation, the 12-nucleotide UMI was made up of two random hexamers with an eight-base spacer between them. TCR alpha and beta chain libraries were processed separately from the second PCR onward, with dual indexing for multiplexing. After pooling, the indexed libraries were analyzed by capillary electrophoresis and sequenced on either an Illumina MiSeq or NextSeq. Libraries were spiked with PhiX DNA at roughly 5-7.5% so that base diversity was increased and cluster recognition was improved. The paper's processing steps were these. Demultiplexor extracted UMIs from read 2, combined them with read 1 TCR sequence, and split reads by sample indices. V and J genes and V-J junctions were identified by Decombinator, which gave every TCR a five-part identifier that included V and J deletions. Collapsinator relied on UMIs to correct both sequencing errors and PCR amplification heterogeneity, producing a UMI-based abundance for each TCR. CDR3Translator converted identifiers to nucleotide sequence, translated to amino acids, and extracted CDR3 regions using terminal motifs. After normalization to the amount of input RNA, the error-corrected alpha and beta TCR counts from blood and from skin were compared. TCRdb reprocessed the public reads (quality trimming at Q25 with fastp, clone calling with MiXCR) and kept in-frame beta chains. All rows with the same CDR3 protein become a single entry with the most common DNA and genes. The authors' filters were not applied to this entry. The sample data list about 62,000 distinct CDR3 sequences, and 6% to 8.5% of these were observed just once. Of the sample, about a fifth falls within the top ten clones.

The study described a robust, sensitive protocol for amplifying, sequencing and analyzing TCRs, using 3' ligation of a UMI-containing oligonucleotide to TCR cDNA. For whole blood analysis, approximately 2.4 ml of peripheral blood was collected from healthy adult volunteers into Tempus tubes, and RNA was extracted following the manufacturer's instructions. Before reverse transcription, total RNA that had not been cell sorted was treated with RQ1 DNase, with a target input of roughly 1 to 1,100 ng. Skin biopsy and whole blood libraries were made to test pipeline robustness in samples where T cells form a minority population. Trimming accounts for 3 bases at V and 3 bases at J, while the number of junction bases matched to no gene is 4. Inclusive of the bounding cysteine and phenylalanine, the CDR3 is 15 residues long. The only DNA kept is the CDR3, 45 bases in frame from the first base.

The rearranged chain carries TRBV12-3 or TRBV12-4 and TRBJ2-2, and TRBD1 matches 7 of the central bases. The receptor was derived from a female donor in good health. The CDR3 loop reads CASSFNRGDTGELFF. The nucleotide sequence reads TGTGCCAGCAGTTTCAACAGGGGAGACACCGGGGAGCTGTTTTTT.